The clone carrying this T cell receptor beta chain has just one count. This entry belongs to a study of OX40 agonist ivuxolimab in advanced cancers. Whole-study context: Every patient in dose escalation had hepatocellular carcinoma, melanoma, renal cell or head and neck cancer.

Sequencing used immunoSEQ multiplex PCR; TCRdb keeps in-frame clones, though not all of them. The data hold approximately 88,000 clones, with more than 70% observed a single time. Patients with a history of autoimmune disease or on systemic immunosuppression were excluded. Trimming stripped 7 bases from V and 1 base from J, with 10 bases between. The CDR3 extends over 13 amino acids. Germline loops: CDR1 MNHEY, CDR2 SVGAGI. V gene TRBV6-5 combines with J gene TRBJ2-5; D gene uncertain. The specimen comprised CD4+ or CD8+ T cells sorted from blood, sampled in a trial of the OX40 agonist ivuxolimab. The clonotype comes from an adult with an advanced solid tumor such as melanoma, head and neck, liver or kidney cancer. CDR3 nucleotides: TGTGCCAGCACCCCACTGGCCCAAGAGACCCAGTACTTC. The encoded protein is CASTPLAQETQYF.